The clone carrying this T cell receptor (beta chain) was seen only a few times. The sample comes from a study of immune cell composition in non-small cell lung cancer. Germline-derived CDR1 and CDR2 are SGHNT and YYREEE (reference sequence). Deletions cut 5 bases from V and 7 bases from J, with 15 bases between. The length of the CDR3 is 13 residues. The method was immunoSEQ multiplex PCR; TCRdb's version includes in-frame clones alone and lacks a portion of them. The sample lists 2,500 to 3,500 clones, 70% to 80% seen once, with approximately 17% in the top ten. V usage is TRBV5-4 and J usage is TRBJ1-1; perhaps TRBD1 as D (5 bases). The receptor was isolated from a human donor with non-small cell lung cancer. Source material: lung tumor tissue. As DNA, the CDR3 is TGTGCCAGCAGGGTTCAGGGTCACTTTGAAGCTTTCTTT. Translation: CASRVQGHFEAFF. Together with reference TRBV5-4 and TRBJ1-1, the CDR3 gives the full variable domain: ETGVTQSPTHLIKTRGQQVTLRCSSQSGHNTVSWYQQALGQGPQFIFQYYREEENGRGNFPPRFSGLQFPNYSSELNVNALELDDSALYLCASRVQGHFEAFFGQGTRLTVV.